This TCR beta chain was sequenced for a study of T cells after yellow fever vaccination. General study points: The CD4 compartment and the CD8 compartment contained a small share of clonotypes in common.

This clonotype occurred a few times. The antigen is not known. The authors made TCR cDNA by 5'RACE template switching, adding a universal primer site and UMIs. TCRdb re-analysed the 5' RACE reads in MiXCR, keeping a single row per CDR3 protein. The data show 300,000 to 450,000 distinct CDR3 sequences, around 8.1% seen once. The CDR3 length is 13 residues. The V gene lost 3 bases and the J gene lost 0 bases, with 6 bases spanning the gap. The genes are TRBV12-3 or TRBV12-4 and TRBJ2-7, with D uncertain. The sample in question was PBMCs, obtained 35 to 50 days after the first yellow fever vaccination. This TCR came from a man aged 18 to 30 who received the YFV17D yellow fever vaccine. CDR3 in DNA: TGTGCCAGCAGTTTCCGGCTCTCCTACGAGCAGTACGTC. It yields the protein CASSFRLSYEQYV.